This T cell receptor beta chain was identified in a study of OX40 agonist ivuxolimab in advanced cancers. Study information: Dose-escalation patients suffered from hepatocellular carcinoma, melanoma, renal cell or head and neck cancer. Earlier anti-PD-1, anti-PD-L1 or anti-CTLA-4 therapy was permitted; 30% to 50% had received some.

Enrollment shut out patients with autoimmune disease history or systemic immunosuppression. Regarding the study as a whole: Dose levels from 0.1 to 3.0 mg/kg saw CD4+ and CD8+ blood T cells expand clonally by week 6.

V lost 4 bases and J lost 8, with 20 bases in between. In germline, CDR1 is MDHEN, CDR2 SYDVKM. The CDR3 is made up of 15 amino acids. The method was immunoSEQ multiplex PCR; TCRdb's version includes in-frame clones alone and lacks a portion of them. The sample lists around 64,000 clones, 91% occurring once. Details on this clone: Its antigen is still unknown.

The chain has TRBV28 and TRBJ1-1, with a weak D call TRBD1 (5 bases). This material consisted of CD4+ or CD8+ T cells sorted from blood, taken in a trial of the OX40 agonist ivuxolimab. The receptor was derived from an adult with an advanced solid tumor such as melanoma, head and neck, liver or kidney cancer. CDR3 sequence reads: CASSSGYGTSDEAFF. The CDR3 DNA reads TGTGCCAGCAGTTCGGGATATGGGACCTCGGACGAAGCTTTCTTT. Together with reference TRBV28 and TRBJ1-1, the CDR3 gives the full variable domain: DVKVTQSSRYLVKRTGEKVFLECVQDMDHENMFWYRQDPGLGLRLIYFSYDVKMKEKGDIPEGYSVSREKKERFSLILESASTNQTSMYLCASSSGYGTSDEAFFGQGTRLTVV.